This is a list of T cell receptor beta chains from one sample in a study of cytomegalovirus exposure and HLA in healthy donors. Assay used: immunoSEQ multiplex PCR; TCRdb lists only in-frame clones, some missing. The data hold 50,000 to 65,000 clones, with nearly 90% observed a single time. The sample comprised PBMCs. Receptors originate from a woman between 18 and 29 years old in good health and CMV-seronegative. Each CDR3 is given with its conserved first and last residue. A D gene is named only where the DNA matches it firmly. Size is omitted from some rows. Given values are once, few, many or a class for expanded clones.

-,TRBJ2-7,-,TRBV28,TGTGCCAGCACGCCAGCGGTTTATACCCTCGGCGAGCAGTACTTC,CASTPAVYTLGEQYF
-,TRBJ1-2,TRBD1,TRBV29-1,TGCAGCGTGGACAGGGTCTATGGCTACACCTTC,CSVDRVYGYTF
-,TRBJ1-2,-,TRBV2,TGTGCCAGCAGCAAAAACGCAGGGGTCGGCTACACCTTC,CASSKNAGVGYTF
once,TRBJ1-4,TRBD1,TRBV5-1,TGCGCCAGCAGCCCGGGGGGACAGGGAAATGAAAAACTGTTTTTT,CASSPGGQGNEKLFF
-,TRBJ2-6,TRBD2,TRBV5-1,TGCGCCAGCAGCTTTCGGGGCAGCGGGGAGAGCTCTGGGGCCAACGTCCTGACTTTC,CASSFRGSGESSGANVLTF
-,TRBJ1-2,TRBD1,TRBV10-2,TGCGCCAGCACCCAATGGGACAGGGCGGGGGTTAACTATGGCTACACCTTC,CASTQWDRAGVNYGYTF
-,TRBJ2-7,-,TRBV28,TGTGCCAGCTTACAGGGCGGGTCCTACGAGCAGTACTTC,CASLQGGSYEQYF
-,TRBJ2-7,TRBD2,TRBV10-3,TGTGCCATCGCGGGAGGAACCTACGAGCAGTACTTC,CAIAGGTYEQYF
-,TRBJ1-6,TRBD1,TRBV6-1,TGTGCCAGCAGAAAGGACAGGGAGAATTCACCCCTCCACTTT,CASRKDRENSPLHF
-,TRBJ2-7,-,TRBV10-1,TGCGCCAGCAGTGAAATGTTGGGGGGATCAAACTACGAGCAGTACTTC,CASSEMLGGSNYEQYF
-,TRBJ2-5,TRBD2,TRBV4-1,TGCGCCAGCAGCCATCCGGGACTAGCGGGAGAAGAGACCCAGTACTTC,CASSHPGLAGEETQYF
-,TRBJ2-7,TRBD2,TRBV4-2,TGTGCCAGCAGCCAAGGATCCAGGACTAGCGGAAACTCCTACGAGCAGTACTTC,CASSQGSRTSGNSYEQYF
-,TRBJ2-4,-,TRBV9,TGTGCCAGCAGCGCAGCAGGGGACGACATTCAGTACTTC,CASSAAGDDIQYF
-,TRBJ1-1,-,TRBV6-5,TGTGCCAGCAGTTTTCACCCTCGGGACACTGAAGCTTTCTTT,CASSFHPRDTEAFF
-,TRBJ2-5,-,TRBV5-4,TGTGCCAGCAGCTTGACCGGGGGTGAGCAAGAGACCCAGTACTTC,CASSLTGGEQETQYF
-,TRBJ2-1,TRBD1,TRBV7-7,TGTGCTAGCAGCTTGACAGGGAGCTCCTACAATGAGCAGTTCTTC,CASSLTGSSYNEQFF
few,TRBJ2-7,TRBD2,TRBV7-2,TGTGCCAGCAGCTTAACTAGCGTCTACGAGCAGTACTTC,CASSLTSVYEQYF
-,TRBJ2-2,TRBD1,TRBV19,TGTGCCAGTAGTACGGACAGGGGGACCGGGGAGCTGTTTTTT,CASSTDRGTGELFF
-,TRBJ1-5,TRBD1,TRBV6-5,TGTGCCAGCAGCAAGGGACAGCAAAATCAGCCCCAGCATTTT,CASSKGQQNQPQHF
-,TRBJ2-4,-,TRBV29-1,TGCAGCGTTGAAGACGTCAGACAGGGGAGGGACATTCAGTACTTC,CSVEDVRQGRDIQYF
-,TRBJ1-5,TRBD1,TRBV30,TGTGCCTGGAGTGTACAGGGGGGGAGCAATCAGCCCCAGCATTTT,CAWSVQGGSNQPQHF
-,TRBJ1-6,TRBD1,TRBV4-2,TGTGCCAGCAGCCAAGTGGTCAGGGGGAATTCACCCCTCCACTTT,CASSQVVRGNSPLHF
-,TRBJ2-7,TRBD1,TRBV11-2,TGTGCCAGCAGCTTAGACAGGGGGCGCGAGCAGTACTTC,CASSLDRGREQYF
-,TRBJ1-4,TRBD1,TRBV30,TGTGCCTGGAGCAGACAGGGGTCTAGAGAAAAACTGTTTTTT,CAWSRQGSREKLFF
-,TRBJ1-1,-,TRBV5-1,TGCGCCAGCAGCTTTCAGGGGAACACTGAAGCTTTCTTT,CASSFQGNTEAFF
-,TRBJ1-2,-,TRBV30,TGTGCCTGGAGTGGAAGTCGAACAGGGCGGGTGGAAGGCTACACCTTC,CAWSGSRTGRVEGYTF
-,TRBJ2-2,-,TRBV6-6,TGTGCCAGTAGGGACAACGCGAACACCGGGGAGCTGTTTTTT,CASRDNANTGELFF
-,TRBJ2-1,TRBD2,TRBV28,TGTGCCAGCAGTTTGGGTATAGCGGGAGGACCAAACTACAATGAGCAGTTCTTC,CASSLGIAGGPNYNEQFF
-,TRBJ1-6,-,TRBV10-3,TGTGCCATCAGTGTTGCGCCCCGGGGGACCCATAATTCACCCCTCCACTTT,CAISVAPRGTHNSPLHF
-,TRBJ2-7,-,TRBV6-1,TGTGCCAGCAGTGCCCAAAGGGGATCCTACGAGCAGTACTTC,CASSAQRGSYEQYF